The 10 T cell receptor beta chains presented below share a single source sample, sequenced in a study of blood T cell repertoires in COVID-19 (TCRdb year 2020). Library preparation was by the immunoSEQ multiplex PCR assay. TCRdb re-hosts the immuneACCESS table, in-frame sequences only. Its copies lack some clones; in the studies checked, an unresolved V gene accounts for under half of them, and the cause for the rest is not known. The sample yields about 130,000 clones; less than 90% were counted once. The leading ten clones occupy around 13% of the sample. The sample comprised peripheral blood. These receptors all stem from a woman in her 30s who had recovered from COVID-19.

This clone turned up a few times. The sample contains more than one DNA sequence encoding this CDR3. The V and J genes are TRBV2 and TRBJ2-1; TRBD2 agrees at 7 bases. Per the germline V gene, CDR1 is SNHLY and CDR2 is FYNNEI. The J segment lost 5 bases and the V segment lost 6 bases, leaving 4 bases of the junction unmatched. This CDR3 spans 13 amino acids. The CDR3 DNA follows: TGTGCCAGCAGGGCCGGGGGGAACAATGAGCAGTTCTTC. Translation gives CASRAGGNNEQFF.

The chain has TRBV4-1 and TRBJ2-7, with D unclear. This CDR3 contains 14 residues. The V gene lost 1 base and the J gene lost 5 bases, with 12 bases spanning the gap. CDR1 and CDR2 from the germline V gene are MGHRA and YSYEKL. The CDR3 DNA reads TGCGCCAGCAGCCAAGTCCTAGATGAGGACGAGCAGTACTTC. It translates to CASSQVLDEDEQYF.

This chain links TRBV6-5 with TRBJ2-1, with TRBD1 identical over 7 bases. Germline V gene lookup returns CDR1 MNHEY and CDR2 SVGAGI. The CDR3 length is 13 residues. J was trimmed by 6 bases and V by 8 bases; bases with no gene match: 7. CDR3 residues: CASRRQGPNEQFF. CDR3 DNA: TGTGCCAGCCGAAGACAGGGCCCCAATGAGCAGTTCTTC.

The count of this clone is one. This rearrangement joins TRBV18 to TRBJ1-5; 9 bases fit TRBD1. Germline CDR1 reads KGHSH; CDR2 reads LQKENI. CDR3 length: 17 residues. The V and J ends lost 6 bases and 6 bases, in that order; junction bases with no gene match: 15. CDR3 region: CASSLDRDRESGQPQHF. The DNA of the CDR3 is TGTGCCAGCTCCCTCGACCGGGACAGGGAATCGGGTCAGCCCCAGCATTTT.

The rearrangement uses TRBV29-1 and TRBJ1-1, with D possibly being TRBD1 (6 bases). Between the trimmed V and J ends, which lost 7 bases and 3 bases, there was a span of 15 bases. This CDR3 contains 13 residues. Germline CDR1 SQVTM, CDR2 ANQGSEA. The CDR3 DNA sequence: TGCAGCGCCACCGGACAGAAGGACACTGAAGCTTTCTTT. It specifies CSATGQKDTEAFF.

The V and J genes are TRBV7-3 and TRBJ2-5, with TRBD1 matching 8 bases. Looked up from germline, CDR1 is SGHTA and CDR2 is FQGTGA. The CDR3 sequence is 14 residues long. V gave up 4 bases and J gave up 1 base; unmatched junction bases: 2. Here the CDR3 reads CASSSGQGQETQYF. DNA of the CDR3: TGTGCCAGCAGCTCCGGACAGGGCCAAGAGACCCAGTACTTC. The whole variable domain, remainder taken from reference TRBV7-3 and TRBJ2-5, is GAGVSQTPSNKVTEKGKYVELRCDPISGHTALYWYRQSLGQGPEFLIYFQGTGAADDSGLPNDRFFAVRPEGSVSTLKIQRTERGDSAVYLCASSSGQGQETQYFGPGTRLLVL.

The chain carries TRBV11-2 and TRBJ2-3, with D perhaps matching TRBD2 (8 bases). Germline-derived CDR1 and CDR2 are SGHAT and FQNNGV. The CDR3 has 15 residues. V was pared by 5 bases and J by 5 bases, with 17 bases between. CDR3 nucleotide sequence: TGTGCCAGCAGCCGAGGGGGCGGGGGGCGAGATACGCAGTATTTT. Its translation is CASSRGGGGRDTQYF.

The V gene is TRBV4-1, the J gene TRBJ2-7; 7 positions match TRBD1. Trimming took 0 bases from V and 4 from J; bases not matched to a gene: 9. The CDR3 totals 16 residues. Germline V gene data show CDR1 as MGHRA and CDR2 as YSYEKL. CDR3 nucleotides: TGCGCCAGCAGCCAAGATCGTGGGGAACAGGGGTACGAGCAGTACTTC. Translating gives CASSQDRGEQGYEQYF.

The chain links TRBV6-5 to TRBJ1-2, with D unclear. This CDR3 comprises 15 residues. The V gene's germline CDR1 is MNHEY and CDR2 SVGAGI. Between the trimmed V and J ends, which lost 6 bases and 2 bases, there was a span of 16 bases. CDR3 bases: TGTGCCAGCAGACCCCCGAAGGGAGGGAACTATGGCTACACCTTC. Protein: CASRPPKGGNYGYTF.

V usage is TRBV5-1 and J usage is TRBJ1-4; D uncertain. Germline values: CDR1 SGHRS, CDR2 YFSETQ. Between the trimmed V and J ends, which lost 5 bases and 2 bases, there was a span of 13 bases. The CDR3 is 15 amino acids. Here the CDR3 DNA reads TGCGCCAGCAGAGGCACCGCGGGTACTAATGAAAAACTGTTTTTT. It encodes CASRGTAGTNEKLFF.